This T cell receptor beta chain was identified during a study of identical twins. Template switching added a universal primer binding site, and final cDNA carried unique molecular identifiers. From the 5' RACE reads, TCRdb called clonotypes with MiXCR, one entry per CDR3 protein. The sample contains 500,000 to 650,000 distinct CDR3 sequences, about a fifth of which appear only once. Study-level results: Low generation probability was overrepresented in out-of-frame alpha sequences shared by twins. Partial confounding of zero-insertion analyses by invariant MAIT and iNKT cells was possible. Beta clonotypes that were abundant in cord blood contained fewer insertions, a pattern absent from memory repertoires.

Notes on this clonotype: The antigen is not known.

These same records also appear under a second study, on yellow fever vaccine responses in identical twins.

This sequence originates from a woman between 18 and 30 years old in good health. The sequencing input was CD4+ T cells sorted from blood.

This CDR3 is CASSFEVSPGANVLTF. The CDR3 DNA follows: TGTGCCAGCAGTTTCGAGGTATCACCTGGGGCCAACGTCCTGACTTTC. The chain recombines TRBV12-3 or TRBV12-4 with TRBJ2-6; D gene uncertain. V lost 3 bases to trimming and J lost 2 bases, with 11 bases between them. There are 16 residues in the CDR3.